The clone carrying this TCR beta chain turned up a few times. Its antigen is undetermined. These data belong to a study of beta chain features in type 1 diabetes. Study-wide background: Age and gender were similar between patients and healthy donors, as were cell yields. Study-wide results and limits: Researchers could not determine here whether HLA type influences TCRB rearrangement. Type 1 diabetes patients had moderately but significantly shorter TCRB CDR3s in all four CD4+ subsets. The similarity of naive, central memory and Treg TCRB repertoires appeared greater among patients than among healthy donors.

All of the isolated RNA was reverse transcribed, so expressed TCRB transcripts were sequenced. The read count averaged around 3.6 million across naive, central memory and regulatory T cell samples. Clones were sequenced by immunoSEQ multiplex PCR, and TCRdb holds only the in-frame ones, with some missing. The sample has around 650,000 clones; around 12% are singletons. The germline CDR1 and CDR2 sequences are LGHNA and YSLEER. The CDR3 covers 15 residues. J was trimmed by 0 bases and V by 4 bases; bases with no gene match: 5. The chain joins TRBV4-3 to TRBJ1-1; 7 bases are shared with TRBD1. The clonotype originates from a man aged 25 to 40 with type 1 diabetes. The material sequenced was naive CD4+ T cells from blood. The DNA for the CDR3 is TGCGCCAGCAGCCCCACGGGACAGATGAACACTGAAGCTTTCTTT. Its protein product is CASSPTGQMNTEAFF.